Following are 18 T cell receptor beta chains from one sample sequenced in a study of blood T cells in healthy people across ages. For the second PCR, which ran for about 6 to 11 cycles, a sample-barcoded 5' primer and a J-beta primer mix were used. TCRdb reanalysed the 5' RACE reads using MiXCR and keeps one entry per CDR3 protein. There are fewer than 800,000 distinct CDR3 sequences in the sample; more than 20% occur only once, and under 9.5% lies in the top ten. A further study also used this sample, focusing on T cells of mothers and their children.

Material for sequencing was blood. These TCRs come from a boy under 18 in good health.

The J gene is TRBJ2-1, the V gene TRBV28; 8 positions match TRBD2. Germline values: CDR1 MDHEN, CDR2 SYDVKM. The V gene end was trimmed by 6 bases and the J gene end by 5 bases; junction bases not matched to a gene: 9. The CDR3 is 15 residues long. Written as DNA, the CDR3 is TGTGCCAGCAGCCTCGGGAGGGTCGGGGACAATGAGCAGTTCTTC. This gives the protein CASSLGRVGDNEQFF.

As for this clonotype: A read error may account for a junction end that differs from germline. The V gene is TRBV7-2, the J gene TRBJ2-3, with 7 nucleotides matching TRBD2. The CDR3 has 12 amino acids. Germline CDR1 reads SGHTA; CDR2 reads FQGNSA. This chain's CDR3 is CASSPGLDPQYF. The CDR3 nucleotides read TGTGCCAGCAGCCCCGGACTAGATCCGCAGTATTTT.

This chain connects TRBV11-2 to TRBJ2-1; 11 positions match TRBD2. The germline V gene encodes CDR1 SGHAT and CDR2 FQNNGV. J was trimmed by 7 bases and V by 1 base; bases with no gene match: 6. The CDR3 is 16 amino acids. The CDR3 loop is CASSLAVAGGGNEQFF. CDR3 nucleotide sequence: TGTGCCAGCAGCTTAGCGGTAGCGGGAGGGGGGAATGAGCAGTTCTTC.

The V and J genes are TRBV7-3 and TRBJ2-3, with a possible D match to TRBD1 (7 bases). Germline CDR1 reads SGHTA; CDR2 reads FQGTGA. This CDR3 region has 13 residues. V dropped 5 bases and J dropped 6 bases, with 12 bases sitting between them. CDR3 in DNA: TGTGCCAGCAGCAGGGACAGCGGGGATACGCAGTATTTT. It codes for CASSRDSGDTQYF. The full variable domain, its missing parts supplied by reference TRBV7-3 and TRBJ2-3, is GAGVSQTPSNKVTEKGKYVELRCDPISGHTALYWYRQSLGQGPEFLIYFQGTGAADDSGLPNDRFFAVRPEGSVSTLKIQRTERGDSAVYLCASSRDSGDTQYFGPGTRLTVL.

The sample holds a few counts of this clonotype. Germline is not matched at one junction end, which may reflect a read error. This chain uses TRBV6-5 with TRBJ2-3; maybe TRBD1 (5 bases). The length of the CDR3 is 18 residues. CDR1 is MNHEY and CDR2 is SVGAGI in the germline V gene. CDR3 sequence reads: CASSYFRSPLQSTGTQYF. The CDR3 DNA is TGTGCCAGCAGTTACTTTCGAAGCCCCCTTCAGAGCACAGGTACGCAGTATTTT.

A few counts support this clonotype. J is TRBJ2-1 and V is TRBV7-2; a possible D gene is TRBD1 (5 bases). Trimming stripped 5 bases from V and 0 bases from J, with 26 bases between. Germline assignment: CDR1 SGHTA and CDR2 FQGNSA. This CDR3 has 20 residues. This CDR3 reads CASSPRVGLVGHSSYNEQFF. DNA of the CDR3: TGTGCCAGCAGCCCCAGGGTAGGGCTAGTTGGGCATAGCTCCTACAATGAGCAGTTCTTC.

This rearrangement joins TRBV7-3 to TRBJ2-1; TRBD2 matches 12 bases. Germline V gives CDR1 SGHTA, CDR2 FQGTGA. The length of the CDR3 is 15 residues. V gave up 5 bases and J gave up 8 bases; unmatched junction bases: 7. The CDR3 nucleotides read TGTGCCAGCAGCCCATCCGGGACTAGCGGGTATGAGCAGTTCTTC. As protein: CASSPSGTSGYEQFF.

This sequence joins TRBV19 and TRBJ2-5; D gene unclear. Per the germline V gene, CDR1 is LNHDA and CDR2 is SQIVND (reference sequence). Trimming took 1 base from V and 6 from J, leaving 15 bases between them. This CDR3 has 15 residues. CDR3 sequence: CASSIGTVTLKTQYF. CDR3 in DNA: TGTGCCAGTAGTATAGGAACCGTCACCCTCAAGACCCAGTACTTC.

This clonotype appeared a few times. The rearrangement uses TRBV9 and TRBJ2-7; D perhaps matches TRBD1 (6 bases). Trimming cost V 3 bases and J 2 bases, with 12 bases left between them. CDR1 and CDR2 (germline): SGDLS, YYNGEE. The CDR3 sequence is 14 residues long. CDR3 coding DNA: TGTGCCAGCAGCGGTGGACAGAAGGCCTACGAGCAGTACTTC. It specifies CASSGGQKAYEQYF.

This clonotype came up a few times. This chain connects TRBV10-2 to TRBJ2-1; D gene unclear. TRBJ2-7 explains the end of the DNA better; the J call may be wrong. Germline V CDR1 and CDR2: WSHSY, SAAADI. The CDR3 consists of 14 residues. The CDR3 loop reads CASSESYGVAEQYF. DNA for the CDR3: TGCGCCAGCAGTGAGAGTTACGGAGTGGCCGAGCAGTACTTC.

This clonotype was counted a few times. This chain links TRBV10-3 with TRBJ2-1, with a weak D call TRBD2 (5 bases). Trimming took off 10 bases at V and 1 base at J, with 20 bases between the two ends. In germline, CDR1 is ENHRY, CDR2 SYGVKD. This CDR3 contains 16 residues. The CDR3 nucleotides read TGTGCCAGCAGAGGGTCTACTAAACCTTCCTACAATGAGCAGTTCTTC. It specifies CASRGSTKPSYNEQFF.

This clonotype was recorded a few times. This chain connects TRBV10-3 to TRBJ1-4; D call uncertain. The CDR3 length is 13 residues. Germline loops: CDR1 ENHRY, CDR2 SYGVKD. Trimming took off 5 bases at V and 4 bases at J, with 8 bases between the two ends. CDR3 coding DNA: TGTGCCATCAGTTCCCAGGTTAATGAAAAACTGTTTTTT. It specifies CAISSQVNEKLFF.

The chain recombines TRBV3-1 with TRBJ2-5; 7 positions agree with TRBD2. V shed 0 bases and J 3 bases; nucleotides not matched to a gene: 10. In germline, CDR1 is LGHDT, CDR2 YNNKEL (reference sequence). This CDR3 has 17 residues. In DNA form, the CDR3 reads TGTGCCAGCAGCCAAGAATGGGCTAGCGGACTCAAAGAGACCCAGTACTTC. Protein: CASSQEWASGLKETQYF.

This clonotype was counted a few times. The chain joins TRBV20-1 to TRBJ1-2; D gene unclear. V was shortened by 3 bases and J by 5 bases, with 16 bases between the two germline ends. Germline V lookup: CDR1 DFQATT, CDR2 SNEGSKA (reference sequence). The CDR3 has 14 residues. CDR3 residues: CSASELGQSYGYTF. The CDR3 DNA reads TGCAGTGCTAGTGAATTAGGGCAGTCTTATGGCTACACCTTC.

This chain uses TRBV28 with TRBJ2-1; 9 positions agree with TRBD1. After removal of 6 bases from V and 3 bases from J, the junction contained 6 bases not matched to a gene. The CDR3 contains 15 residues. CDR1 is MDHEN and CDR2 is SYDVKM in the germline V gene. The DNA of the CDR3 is TGTGCCAGCAGCTCCGGGACAGGGATCTACAATGAGCAGTTCTTC. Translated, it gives CASSSGTGIYNEQFF. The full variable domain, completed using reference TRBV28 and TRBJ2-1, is DVKVTQSSRYLVKRTGEKVFLECVQDMDHENMFWYRQDPGLGLRLIYFSYDVKMKEKGDIPEGYSVSREKKERFSLILESASTNQTSMYLCASSSGTGIYNEQFFGPGTRLTVL.

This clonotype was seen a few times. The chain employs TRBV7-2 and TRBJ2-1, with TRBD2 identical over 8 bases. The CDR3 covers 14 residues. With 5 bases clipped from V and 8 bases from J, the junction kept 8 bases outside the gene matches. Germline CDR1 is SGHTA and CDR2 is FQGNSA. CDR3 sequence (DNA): TGTGCCAGCAGCCCGACTAGCGTTGGCCATGAGCAGTTCTTC. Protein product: CASSPTSVGHEQFF.

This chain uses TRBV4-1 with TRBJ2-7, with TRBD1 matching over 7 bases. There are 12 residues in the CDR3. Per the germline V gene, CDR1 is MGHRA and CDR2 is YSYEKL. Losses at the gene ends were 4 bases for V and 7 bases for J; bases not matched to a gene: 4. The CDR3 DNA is TGCGCCAGCAGCCCGGGGACAGCAGAGCAGTACTTC. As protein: CASSPGTAEQYF.

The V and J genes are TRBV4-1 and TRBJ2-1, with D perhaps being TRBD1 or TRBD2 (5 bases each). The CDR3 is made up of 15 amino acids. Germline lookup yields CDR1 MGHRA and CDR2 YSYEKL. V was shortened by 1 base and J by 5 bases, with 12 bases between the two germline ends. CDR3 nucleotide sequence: TGCGCCAGCAGCCAAGGGCTGTGGGGGAACAATGAGCAGTTCTTC. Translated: CASSQGLWGNNEQFF.